Listed here is a single TCR beta chain. The antigen is undetermined. These data originate in a study of post-analysis software for immune sequencing data. Unique molecular identifiers were carried by the TCR beta cDNA libraries. Via MiXCR, TCRdb re-called the PCR reads, giving one row per CDR3 protein. The repertoire holds hundreds of thousands of distinct CDR3 sequences, with roughly 46% as singletons. The CDR3 covers 11 residues. The V end was cut by 3 bases, the J end by 6 bases, with 5 bases between. Study-wide findings and caveats: When patients were compared with controls, a handful of TRBV segments were more frequent, TRBV5-6, TRBV5-1 and TRBV20-1 among them. For normalized Chao1 diversity, multiple sclerosis patients scored significantly lower than controls did.

V and J are TRBV12-3 or TRBV12-4 and TRBJ1-2; D call uncertain. The sequenced sample consisted of blood. The source is a girl aged 5 to 17 with multiple sclerosis. The CDR3 reads CASSFLDGYTF. The CDR3, as DNA: TGTGCCAGCAGTTTTCTGGATGGCTACACCTTC.